The 23 T cell receptor beta chains given below trace back to one sample, sequenced in a study of radiation and T cells in renal cell carcinoma. Noted time point: blood 2 weeks post-SBRT. Indicated treatment: 15 Gy SBRT to primary tumor, nephrectomy 4 weeks later. TCRdb keeps only in-frame clones here, not all; method: immunoSEQ multiplex PCR. The sample has just over 150,000 clones, roughly 90% seen once. The starting material was blood, obtained from a patient whose treatment included radiotherapy and nephrectomy. These receptor sequences come from a woman between 45 and 65 years old with renal cell carcinoma.

This rearrangement joins TRBV10-3 to TRBJ2-3; a possible D gene is TRBD2 (5 bases). This CDR3 comprises 15 residues. The V and J ends lost 11 bases and 4 bases respectively, with 22 bases between them. Per germline, CDR1 ENHRY and CDR2 SYGVKD. CDR3 bases: TGTGCCTCACAAGGTCTTGGGTGGGAGCCAGATACGCAGTATTTT. Translation: CASQGLGWEPDTQYF.

The chain uses TRBV7-9 and TRBJ1-1; a possible D gene is TRBD1 (5 bases). This CDR3 has 17 amino acids. Germline assignment: CDR1 SEHNR and CDR2 FQNEAQ (reference sequence). The germline V and J ends were trimmed by 5 bases and 4 bases, with 23 bases remaining between them. DNA for the CDR3: TGTGCCAGCAGCCCCCTGGCCTCCGGCAGGGACGCCACTGAAGCTTTCTTT. Translated: CASSPLASGRDATEAFF.

V is TRBV10-3 and J is TRBJ2-3; possible D gene TRBD2, 5 bases. The ends were cut back, 11 bases at V and 1 base at J, with 13 bases in the middle. The CDR3 spans 13 residues. Germline V lookup: CDR1 ENHRY, CDR2 SYGVKD. This CDR3 reads CAAGEAGTDTQYF. In DNA form, the CDR3 reads TGTGCCGCCGGGGAAGCGGGCACAGATACGCAGTATTTT.

The chain joins TRBV5-1 to TRBJ2-1; 8 bases are shared with TRBD2. Germline-derived CDR1 and CDR2 are SGHRS and YFSETQ. The CDR3 spans 16 residues. Trimming at V came to 0 bases and at J to 2 bases, leaving 4 bases not matched to a gene. CDR3 bases: TGCGCCAGCAGCTTGGCAACTAGCGGAACCTACAATGAGCAGTTCTTC. Protein sequence: CASSLATSGTYNEQFF.

The V gene is TRBV15, the J gene TRBJ2-1; D not certain. Germline CDR1 and CDR2: LNHNV and YYDKDF (reference sequence). V was cut by 0 bases and J by 6 bases, with 9 bases left in between. The CDR3 totals 14 residues. CDR3 in DNA: TGTGCCACCAGCAGAGAAATATCTCCCAATGAGCAGTTCTTC. This encodes CATSREISPNEQFF. The full variable domain, rest sourced from reference TRBV15 and TRBJ2-1, is DAMVIQNPRYQVTQFGKPVTLSCSQTLNHNVMYWYQQKSSQAPKLLFHYYDKDFNNEADTPDNFQSRRPNTSFCFLDIRSPGLGDTAMYLCATSREISPNEQFFGPGTRLTVL.

V and J are TRBV2 and TRBJ2-1, with D possibly called TRBD1 or TRBD2 (5 bases each). Trimming stripped 0 bases from V and 5 bases from J, with 8 bases between. The CDR3 covers 14 residues. CDR1 and CDR2 from the germline V gene are SNHLY and FYNNEI. The CDR3, as DNA: TGTGCCAGCAGTGAAGCGCAGGGAGACAATGAGCAGTTCTTC. Translating it yields CASSEAQGDNEQFF. The entire variable domain, with the rest obtained from reference TRBV2 and TRBJ2-1, is as follows: EPEVTQTPSHQVTQMGQEVILRCVPISNHLYFYWYRQILGQKVEFLVSFYNNEISEKSEIFDDQFSVERPDGSNFTLKIRSTKLEDSAMYFCASSEAQGDNEQFFGPGTRLTVL.

This chain links TRBV10-3 with TRBJ2-3; 9 bases map to TRBD1. The trim removed 6 bases at V and 4 bases at J, leaving 5 bases unmatched. Germline CDR1 and CDR2: ENHRY and SYGVKD. The CDR3 has 14 amino acids. CDR3 in DNA: TGTGCCATCAGCCCGGGACAGGGACCAGATACGCAGTATTTT. This sequence encodes CAISPGQGPDTQYF.

J is TRBJ2-7 and V is TRBV6-5; 7 nucleotides match TRBD1. CDR1 and CDR2 from the germline V gene are MNHEY and SVGAGI. Trimming removed 7 bases from V and 2 bases from J; junction bases left unmatched: 11. The CDR3 consists of 15 residues. The CDR3 here is CASTADRVGTYEQYF. The CDR3 bases are TGTGCCAGCACCGCAGACAGGGTTGGCACCTACGAGCAGTACTTC.

The rearrangement links TRBV18 to TRBJ2-5; unclear D gene. The V gene's germline CDR1 is KGHSH and CDR2 LQKENI. This CDR3 has 13 amino acids. The V and J ends lost 3 bases and 5 bases respectively, with 10 bases between them. The CDR3 sequence: CASSPAVRETQYF. The CDR3 nucleotides read TGTGCCAGCTCACCCGCGGTCCGGGAGACCCAGTACTTC.

V is TRBV5-1 and J is TRBJ2-1; TRBD1 might be the D (6 bases). From germline, CDR1 is SGHRS and CDR2 YFSETQ. The CDR3 loop spans 15 amino acids. V gave up 3 bases and J gave up 4 bases, with 14 bases separating them. The CDR3 reads CASSSTSQGYNEQFF. The CDR3 nucleotides read TGCGCCAGCAGCTCCACCTCACAGGGTTACAATGAGCAGTTCTTC.

V usage is TRBV4-1 and J usage is TRBJ2-7, with D perhaps assigned TRBD1 or TRBD2 (5 bases each). This CDR3 is 14 amino acids long. In germline, CDR1 is MGHRA, CDR2 YSYEKL. Trimming shortened V by 0 bases and J by 8 bases, and 14 bases separated the two germline ends. CDR3: CASSQEGKRGQQYF. The CDR3 region has the DNA TGCGCCAGCAGCCAAGAAGGGAAGAGGGGCCAGCAGTACTTC.

The chain carries TRBV5-1 and TRBJ2-3; D is uncertain. This CDR3 has 14 residues. The germline V gene encodes CDR1 SGHRS and CDR2 YFSETQ. Trimming took off 5 bases at V and 0 bases at J, with 10 bases between the two ends. As DNA, the CDR3 is TGCGCCAGCAGGCGGTTCGGAAGCACAGATACGCAGTATTTT. Translating it yields CASRRFGSTDTQYF.

The chain joins TRBV5-6 to TRBJ2-3; 7 bases are a match to TRBD1. The trim removed 1 base at V and 6 bases at J, leaving 11 bases unmatched. CDR3 length equals 16 residues. Germline V gene sequence: CDR1 SGHDT, CDR2 YYEEEE. CDR3 nucleotide sequence: TGTGCCAGCAGCTTGCAGCTGGGACCACAGGGGGATACGCAGTATTTT. Protein: CASSLQLGPQGDTQYF.

This chain links TRBV6-5 with TRBJ2-3, with D perhaps matching TRBD1 (6 bases). V lost 2 bases, J lost 2 bases, and 11 bases lay in between. Germline V CDR1 and CDR2: MNHEY, SVGAGI. This CDR3 contains 15 residues. The CDR3 bases are TGTGCCAGCAGTTACGGGGGCAGGGCCACAGATACGCAGTATTTT. Translated, it gives CASSYGGRATDTQYF.

V and J are TRBV27 and TRBJ1-5, with a weak D call TRBD1 (6 bases). The ends were cut back, 7 bases at V and 0 bases at J, with 13 bases in the middle. Germline CDR1 MNHEY, CDR2 SMNVEV (reference sequence). This CDR3 has 15 residues. CDR3 in amino acids: CASTKDSYSNQPQHF. In nucleotides, the CDR3 is TGTGCCAGCACCAAGGACAGTTATAGCAATCAGCCCCAGCATTTT.

The V and J genes are TRBV6-5 and TRBJ2-3; 11 positions agree with TRBD2. Germline V gene sequence: CDR1 MNHEY, CDR2 SVGAGI. This CDR3 comprises 15 residues. V gave up 6 bases and J gave up 7 bases; unmatched junction bases: 9. In DNA form, the CDR3 reads TGTGCCAGCAGGCGGACTAGCGGGTATGATAATACGCAGTATTTT. This translates into CASRRTSGYDNTQYF.

Turning to this clone: Other DNA variants within this sample encode the same CDR3. The J gene is TRBJ1-2, the V gene TRBV5-1; 7 positions match TRBD1. Trimming removed 4 bases from V and 3 bases from J; junction bases left unmatched: 6. The V gene's germline CDR1 is SGHRS and CDR2 YFSETQ. The CDR3 is 14 amino acids. The CDR3, as DNA: TGCGCCAGCAGCCCAAGGACAGGCGACTATGGCTACACCTTC. Translated: CASSPRTGDYGYTF.

The CDR3 region is CASSHRSDRGAGNTIYF. The CDR3 DNA is TGTGCCAGCAGCCATCGATCAGACAGGGGAGCTGGAAACACCATATATTTT. The rearrangement links TRBV7-9 to TRBJ1-3; 8 bases align to TRBD1. Germline V gene sequence: CDR1 SEHNR, CDR2 FQNEAQ (reference sequence). The CDR3 has 17 amino acids. Unmatched junction bases numbered 11, after V lost 5 bases and J lost 2 bases.

This sequence joins TRBV7-9 and TRBJ2-7; tentatively, D is TRBD1 (5 bases). Germline CDR1 is SEHNR and CDR2 is FQNEAQ (reference sequence). V lost 6 bases to trimming and J lost 2 bases, with 8 bases between them. This CDR3 region has 12 residues. As DNA, the CDR3 is TGTGCCAGCAGAACAGGTACCTACGAGCAGTACTTC. This codes for CASRTGTYEQYF.

The V and J genes are TRBV7-2 and TRBJ1-3; D is possibly TRBD1 (6 bases). CDR1 SGHTA and CDR2 FQGNSA come from the germline V gene. This CDR3 region has 16 residues. Trimming removed 2 bases at V and 1 base at J, with 12 bases between. CDR3 protein: CASSLMGASSGNTIYF. The CDR3 bases are TGTGCCAGCAGCTTAATGGGGGCTTCATCTGGAAACACCATATATTTT.

The V call is TRBV30, the J call TRBJ1-2, with D perhaps matching TRBD1 (5 bases). CDR1 and CDR2 (germline): GTSNPN, SVGIG (reference sequence). Trimming took off 2 bases at V and 6 bases at J, with 16 bases between the two ends. The CDR3 sequence is 14 residues long. The CDR3 loop is CAWSRGSLGDGYTF. CDR3 DNA sequence: TGTGCCTGGAGTAGGGGCAGCCTTGGGGATGGCTACACCTTC. Full variable domain (outside the CDR3, taken from reference TRBV30 and TRBJ1-2): SQTIHQWPATLVQPVGSPLSLECTVEGTSNPNLYWYRQAAGRGLQLLFYSVGIGQISSEVPQNLSASRPQDRQFILSSKKLLLSDSGFYLCAWSRGSLGDGYTFGSGTRLTVV.

The chain carries TRBV5-1 and TRBJ2-3; D assignment may be TRBD1 or TRBD2 (6 bases each). This CDR3 region has 14 residues. Between the trimmed V and J ends, which lost 5 bases and 4 bases, there was a span of 14 bases. CDR1 is SGHRS and CDR2 is YFSETQ in the germline V gene. The CDR3 DNA reads TGCGCCAGCAGTATCCAGGGGACTTCAGATACGCAGTATTTT. Protein: CASSIQGTSDTQYF.

The V and J genes are TRBV7-9 and TRBJ1-2; TRBD1 agrees at 8 bases. The CDR3 has 15 amino acids. J lost 4 bases, V lost 6 bases, and 10 bases had no gene match. Germline V gene data show CDR1 as SEHNR and CDR2 as FQNEAQ (reference sequence). The CDR3 DNA is TGTGCCAGCAGTTCGGACAGGGTGGGCCCCTATGGCTACACCTTC. This codes for CASSSDRVGPYGYTF.